The rows below give T cell receptor beta chains drawn from one sample of a study of T cells after yellow fever vaccination. TCRdb called the 5' RACE reads again in MiXCR, with one record for every CDR3 protein. The sample consists of 300,000 to 400,000 distinct CDR3 sequences, roughly an eighth of them appearing once. Here the sequenced sample was CD4+ T cells sorted from PBMCs, taken 15 days after the yellow fever booster vaccination. The receptors come from a man aged 18 to 29 who received the YFV17D yellow fever vaccine. Both conserved end residues are part of each CDR3. The order of the fields is D gene, V gene, J gene, clone size, CDR3 protein, CDR3 DNA. D genes are given only for firm matches. Where a row states a size, it is once, few, many or the class of an expanded clone; other rows omit it.

.	TRBV5-1	TRBJ2-2	many	CASSTGRTGELFF	TGCGCCAGCAGTACAGGACGGACCGGGGAGCTGTTTTTT
.	TRBV6-2/TRBV6-3	TRBJ1-5	.	CASSPSAGPQHF	TGTGCCAGCAGCCCATCCGCGGGGCCCCAGCATTTT
.	TRBV3-1	TRBJ2-5	.	CASSLLVGTETQYF	TGTGCCAGCAGCCTCTTGGTAGGGACCGAGACCCAGTACTTC
.	TRBV7-6	TRBJ1-6	.	CASSLYRVDSPLHF	TGTGCCAGCAGCTTATACAGGGTTGATTCACCCCTCCACTTT
.	TRBV30	TRBJ1-2	.	CAWSVQAHGYTF	TGTGCCTGGAGTGTACAAGCCCACGGCTACACCTTC
.	TRBV10-3	TRBJ1-6	.	CAISGASGTPNSPLHF	TGTGCCATCAGTGGAGCAAGCGGGACCCCTAATTCACCCCTCCACTTT
TRBD2	TRBV7-6	TRBJ2-5	few	CASSVWTSGGQETQYF	TGTGCCAGCAGCGTCTGGACTAGCGGGGGGCAAGAGACCCAGTACTTC
.	TRBV7-9	TRBJ2-4	few	CASSLGGKEYF	TGTGCCAGCAGCCTAGGTGGTAAGGAGTACTTC
TRBD1	TRBV11-2	TRBJ1-4	many	CASSQGQGNEKLFF	TGTGCCAGCAGCCAGGGACAGGGGAATGAAAAACTGTTTTTT
.	TRBV10-3	TRBJ2-3	many	CAISESNGPASTDTQYF	TGTGCCATCAGTGAGTCGAACGGGCCGGCTAGCACAGATACGCAGTATTTT
TRBD1	TRBV5-1	TRBJ2-1	few	CASKTMGQTNEQFF	TGCGCCAGCAAAACCATGGGACAGACGAATGAGCAGTTCTTC
TRBD2	TRBV10-3	TRBJ2-7	few	CAIRLAGVSYEQYF	TGTGCCATCAGACTAGCGGGGGTGAGCTACGAGCAGTACTTC
TRBD1	TRBV6-6	TRBJ2-7	many	CASSDRGVSYEQYF	TGTGCCAGTTCAGACAGGGGTGTTTCCTACGAGCAGTACTTC
TRBD2	TRBV15	TRBJ2-3	few	CATSRTAGGARDTQYF	TGTGCCACCAGCAGGACCGCGGGGGGGGCGCGGGATACGCAGTATTTT
.	TRBV7-2	TRBJ2-5	many	CASSLDFGETQYF	TGTGCCAGCAGCTTAGATTTTGGAGAGACCCAGTACTTC
TRBD1	TRBV6-2/TRBV6-3	TRBJ1-3	.	CASETGASGNTIYF	TGTGCCAGCGAGACAGGGGCGTCTGGAAACACCATATATTTT
.	TRBV5-4	TRBJ2-1	.	CASSLVGPNEQFF	TGTGCCAGCAGCTTGGTTGGACCCAATGAGCAGTTCTTC
TRBD1	TRBV4-3	TRBJ1-2	.	CASSQGETGANYGYTF	TGCGCCAGCAGCCAAGGGGAAACAGGGGCTAACTATGGCTACACCTTC
TRBD2	TRBV28	TRBJ2-3	.	CASRTLAGGPGTQYF	TGTGCCAGCAGAACATTAGCGGGGGGGCCCGGTACGCAGTATTTT
.	TRBV25-1	TRBJ2-3	.	CASSEVGRGTQYF	TGTGCCAGCAGTGAAGTGGGCAGGGGTACGCAGTATTTT
.	TRBV2	TRBJ1-1	.	CASKQGYITEAFF	TGTGCCAGCAAACAGGGATACATCACTGAAGCTTTCTTT
TRBD1	TRBV3-1	TRBJ1-4	.	CASSQAGGAGNEKLFF	TGTGCCAGCAGCCAAGCAGGGGGCGCGGGTAATGAAAAACTGTTTTTT
.	TRBV7-6	TRBJ2-5	few	CASSYGGPQETQYF	TGTGCCAGCAGCTACGGTGGGCCCCAAGAGACCCAGTACTTC
TRBD2	TRBV3-1	TRBJ2-1	few	CASSQASGYYNEQFF	TGTGCCAGCAGCCAGGCTAGCGGCTATTACAATGAGCAGTTCTTC
.	TRBV6-1	TRBJ2-3	.	CASSEGPRPGRDTQYF	TGTGCCAGCAGTGAAGGTCCTAGGCCAGGGAGAGATACGCAGTATTTT